A selection of T cell receptor beta chains follows, all from one sample in a study of blood T cell repertoires in COVID-19. Generated by immunoSEQ multiplex PCR, the TCRdb table keeps only in-frame clones and is missing some. Among nearly 350,000 clones listed, around 83% were seen once. The sequenced sample consisted of peripheral blood. The receptors derive from a man aged 25 to 40 with active or convalescent COVID-19. Both conserved end residues are part of each CDR3. The order of the fields is clone size, J gene, D gene, V gene, CDR3 DNA, CDR3 protein. The D gene is left open where the match is weak. The size of a clone is reported for some rows only, either as once, few or many, or as a class for expanded clones.

-	TRBJ1-1	-	TRBV9	TGTGCCAGCAGCGTAGTGGGGAGGAGCGAAGCTTTCTTT	CASSVVGRSEAFF
-	TRBJ2-7	TRBD1	TRBV11-2	TGTGCCAGCAGCTTAGGTCCGGGACAGGGCTACGAGCAGTACTTC	CASSLGPGQGYEQYF
-	TRBJ2-1	-	TRBV25-1	TGTGCCAGCAGCGAGAAATCCTACAATGAGCAGTTCTTC	CASSEKSYNEQFF
-	TRBJ1-1	-	TRBV18	TGTGCCAGCTCACCATCCGAGTTCACTGAAGCTTTCTTT	CASSPSEFTEAFF
-	TRBJ1-4	TRBD1	TRBV4-3	TGCGCCAGCAGCCAAGATATGATCGGACAGGAAAGGGAAAAACTGTTTTTT	CASSQDMIGQEREKLFF
-	TRBJ2-5	-	TRBV4-3	TGCGCCAGCAGCCAAGAATTAGAAGAGACCCAGTACTTC	CASSQELEETQYF
few	TRBJ2-7	TRBD2	TRBV5-4	TGTGCCAGCAGCTTGAAGGCTAGCGGGGGGTACGAGCAGTACTTC	CASSLKASGGYEQYF
-	TRBJ1-6	-	TRBV9	TGTGCCAGCAGCGCTCGGACGGAGGGGAGCTCCTATAATTCACCCCTCCACTTT	CASSARTEGSSYNSPLHF
-	TRBJ2-5	-	TRBV7-9	TGTGCCAGCAGCTTCGGACAGTTAAAAGAGACCCAGTACTTC	CASSFGQLKETQYF
-	TRBJ2-7	-	TRBV3-1/TRBV3-2	TGTGCCAGCAGCCCTAACGGACGGGGGTCCTACGAGCAGTACTTC	CASSPNGRGSYEQYF
-	TRBJ1-4	TRBD1	TRBV15	TGTGCCACCAGCACTCTTGACAGGGGTGAAAAACTGTTTTTT	CATSTLDRGEKLFF
-	TRBJ1-1	-	TRBV6-5	TGTGCCAGCGGCCCGCTGAGGGCAGGGAACACTGAAGCTTTCTTT	CASGPLRAGNTEAFF
once	TRBJ1-3	-	TRBV3-1/TRBV3-2	TGTGCCAGCAGCCCTACGGGGTCTGGAAACACCATATATTTT	CASSPTGSGNTIYF
few	TRBJ2-2	-	TRBV6-2/TRBV6-3	TGTGCCAGCAGTTACTGGGGGGAGAGGACCGGGGAGCTGTTTTTT	CASSYWGERTGELFF
-	TRBJ2-1	-	TRBV27	TGTGCCAGCAGTCTGACAGGGAGGTCCTACAATGAGCAGTTCTTC	CASSLTGRSYNEQFF
-	TRBJ1-3	-	TRBV11-2	TGTGCCAGCAGCTTATTAGGGGCTGGAAACACCATATATTTT	CASSLLGAGNTIYF
few	TRBJ2-7	-	TRBV2	TGTGCCAGCAGTGGGAGCACAGGGCCCTCCTACGAGCAGTACTTC	CASSGSTGPSYEQYF
-	TRBJ2-3	TRBD2	TRBV13	TGTGCCAGCAGCTTAACAGCGGGGAGTGGCACAGATACGCAGTATTTT	CASSLTAGSGTDTQYF
-	TRBJ1-3	-	TRBV29-1	TGCAGCGTTGAGGAGCCCCGAAACACCATATATTTT	CSVEEPRNTIYF
-	TRBJ2-1	-	TRBV19	TGTGCCAGTAGTATCGGCCAGACTAATGAGCAGTTCTTC	CASSIGQTNEQFF